One and the same sample provided the 5 T cell receptor beta chains below, sequenced in a study of cytomegalovirus exposure and HLA in healthy donors. Vbeta (60) and Jbeta (13) primers were used in the PCR. Method: immunoSEQ multiplex PCR; TCRdb's copy keeps in-frame clones and lacks some. The table has approximately 210,000 clones, around 79% seen once. Sequenced: PBMCs. The receptors here all came from a woman aged 45-59 years in good health and CMV-seronegative.

The rearrangement joins TRBV7-9 to TRBJ2-7, with a weak D call TRBD2 (5 bases). The CDR3 loop spans 13 amino acids. The V and J ends lost 5 bases and 7 bases respectively, with 15 bases between them. Per germline, CDR1 SEHNR and CDR2 FQNEAQ (reference sequence). This CDR3 is CASSRGGSSEQYF. CDR3 sequence (DNA): TGTGCCAGCAGCCGGGGTGGCAGTTCTGAGCAGTACTTC.

This chain joins TRBV9 and TRBJ1-1; D is unresolved. This CDR3 contains 14 residues. Trimming left V 1 base short and J 1 base short, with 8 bases between. Germline V gives CDR1 SGDLS, CDR2 YYNGEE. Written as DNA, the CDR3 is TGTGCCAGCAGCGTAACGGTATCGAACACTGAAGCTTTCTTT. It yields the protein CASSVTVSNTEAFF.

The chain joins TRBV11-1 to TRBJ2-3, with D possibly TRBD2 on 7 matching bases. The V end was cut by 3 bases, the J end by 2 bases, with 15 bases between. Germline V gene data show CDR1 as SGHAT and CDR2 as FQDESV (reference sequence). The CDR3 has 16 residues. CDR3 DNA sequence: TGTGCCAGCAGCTTCGGCGGGGGCCAGATCACAGATACGCAGTATTTT. It specifies CASSFGGGQITDTQYF.

The chain employs TRBV4-1 and TRBJ2-5, with TRBD1 matching 9 bases. The J call is uncertain, as TRBJ2-7 better fits the DNA end. The CDR3 contains 15 residues. CDR1 and CDR2 (germline): MGHRA, YSYEKL. The CDR3 nucleotides are TGCGCCAGCAGCCATGGGACAGGGTGGGCCTACGAGCAGTACTTC. As protein: CASSHGTGWAYEQYF.

The chain has TRBV4-3 and TRBJ2-7; 8 bases map to TRBD2. From germline, CDR1 is LGHNA and CDR2 YSLEER. J was trimmed by 0 bases and V by 4 bases; bases with no gene match: 5. The CDR3 is 15 residues long. This CDR3 reads CASSPKRESSYEQYF. CDR3 DNA sequence: TGCGCCAGCAGCCCCAAGCGGGAGAGCTCCTACGAGCAGTACTTC.